This is a list of T cell receptor beta chains from one sample in a study of technical replicates of blood from a few donors. Here immunoSEQ multiplex PCR was the method, and the copy in TCRdb shows in-frame clones only, minus some. This table has 72,000 or so clones, over 85% appearing once. The specimen was T cells isolated from PBMCs. These receptors originate from a human donor in good health. Each CDR3 is given with its conserved first and last residue. The order of the fields is CDR3 protein, V gene, D gene, clone size. A D gene is named only where the DNA matches it firmly. A clone size is listed for some rows: how often the clone was seen (once, few, many), or a class if it is expanded.

CASSWEGYEQYF	TRBV2	TRBD2	.
CASSLPPGTGSYEQYF	TRBV5-1	TRBD1	.
CASRGGGGHLTYEQYF	TRBV25-1	.	.
CASSTLGRGTSGLYNEQFF	TRBV19	TRBD2	.
CASSVVSSLDEQFF	TRBV9	.	.
CASSFGMADTQYF	TRBV27	.	.
CASSEVTRDTQYF	TRBV6-1	.	.
CASSQRGAGGPYNEQFF	TRBV4-1	TRBD2	.
CAISPGQGGDIQYF	TRBV10-3	TRBD1	.
CASSSTGFRGEQFF	TRBV27	TRBD1	.
CASSDTGYQPQHF	TRBV6-1	.	.
CASSLFPATESYGYTF	TRBV5-6	.	.
CASSQDPTDTEAFF	TRBV4-1	.	once
CASSSRVPTEAFF	TRBV7-9	.	.
CASSYSLGGSEKLFF	TRBV6-5	.	.
CASSPKLQGNGNTIYF	TRBV9	TRBD1	.
CASSLRQGITEAFF	TRBV7-9	.	.
CASSTSGRIEQYF	TRBV27	TRBD2	once
CASSPPGQIYGYTF	TRBV28	TRBD1	.
CASSSRTGAEAFF	TRBV7-3	TRBD1	.
CASRGGARYEQYF	TRBV28	.	.
CASSVMGSNAYEQYF	TRBV9	.	.
CASSNRDWKRLNTGELFF	TRBV11-2	.	.
CASSVGHEQYF	TRBV9	.	.
CASSSTTGYSSYNEQFF	TRBV11-2	TRBD1	.
CASSPRTSGNPSYEQYF	TRBV7-8	TRBD2	.
CASSLAWQGGETQYF	TRBV11-1	TRBD2	.
CAWSVLSPGQPNYGYTF	TRBV30	TRBD1	once